The present entry profiles one T cell receptor (beta chain) with its context. Authors' data handling: From reference gene primer amplification, estimates of nucleated cell counts were derived. TCRdb keeps only in-frame clones here, not all; method: immunoSEQ multiplex PCR. The V and J calls and clone size were taken over from that table, and D and trimming were inferred from the DNA. Of roughly 73,000 clones in the sample, approximately 90% were seen once. This sample is drawn from a study of blood T cell repertoires in COVID-19. Looking at the study overall: The study drew acute and convalescent COVID-19 samples from the United States, Italy and Spain. The cDNA or gDNA used as material had been derived from T cells, B-cell-depleted T cells, or PBMCs.

The clonotype comes from a human donor in a cohort sampled during active COVID-19. The source material was peripheral blood.

The CDR3 nucleotides read TGTGCCAGCGCTGCGGGGCAGTACAATGAGCAGTTCTTC. Translation gives CASAAGQYNEQFF. The V gene is TRBV7-2, the J gene TRBJ2-1; a possible D gene is TRBD2 (6 bases). The length of the CDR3 is 13 residues. V was pared by 8 bases and J by 4 bases, with 12 bases between. Per germline, CDR1 SGHTA and CDR2 FQGNSA.